The entry below gives a single T cell receptor beta chain sequence along with its context. Its antigen is unidentified. Sequencing used immunoSEQ multiplex PCR; TCRdb keeps in-frame clones, though not all of them. The data show tens of thousands of clones, about 94% seen once. V was trimmed by 6 bases and J by 2 bases, leaving 9 bases between them. CDR3 length: 13 amino acids. The V gene's germline CDR1 is SNHLY and CDR2 FYNNEI. This entry belongs to a study of siplizumab effects on memory and regulatory T cells. Findings of the study overall: Siplizumab cultures yielded proliferating Tregs whose suppressive function was not confirmed.

The material sequenced was non-Treg CD4+ T cells sorted from blood. The clonotype was recovered from a human donor in good health. This sequence joins TRBV2 and TRBJ2-3; no reliable D call. CDR3 sequence: CASSEKYTDTQYF. CDR3 DNA sequence: TGTGCCAGCAGCGAGAAATACACAGATACGCAGTATTTT. The full variable domain, completed using reference TRBV2 and TRBJ2-3, is EPEVTQTPSHQVTQMGQEVILRCVPISNHLYFYWYRQILGQKVEFLVSFYNNEISEKSEIFDDQFSVERPDGSNFTLKIRSTKLEDSAMYFCASSEKYTDTQYFGPGTRLTVL.